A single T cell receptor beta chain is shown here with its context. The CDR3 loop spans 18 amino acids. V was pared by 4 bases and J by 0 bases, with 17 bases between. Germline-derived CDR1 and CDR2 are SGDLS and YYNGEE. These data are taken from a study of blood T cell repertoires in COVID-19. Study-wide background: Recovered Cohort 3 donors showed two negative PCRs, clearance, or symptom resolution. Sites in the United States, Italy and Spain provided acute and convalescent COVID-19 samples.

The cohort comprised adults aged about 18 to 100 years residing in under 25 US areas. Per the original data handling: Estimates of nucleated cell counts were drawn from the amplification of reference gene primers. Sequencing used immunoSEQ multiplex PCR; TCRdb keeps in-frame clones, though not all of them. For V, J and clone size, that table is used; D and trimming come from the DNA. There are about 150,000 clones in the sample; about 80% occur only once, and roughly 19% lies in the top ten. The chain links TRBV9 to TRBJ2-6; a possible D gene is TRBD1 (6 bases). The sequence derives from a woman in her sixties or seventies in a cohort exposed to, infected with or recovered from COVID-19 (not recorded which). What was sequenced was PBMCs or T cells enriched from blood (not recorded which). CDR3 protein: CASSPQGRGYSGANVLTF. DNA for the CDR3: TGTGCCAGCAGCCCCCAGGGGAGAGGGTACTCTGGGGCCAACGTCCTGACTTTC.